What follows are 23 T cell receptor beta chains derived from one specimen sequenced in a study of CD8+CD57+ T cells in acquired aplastic anemia (dated by TCRdb to about 2018). Sequencing was carried out with an Illumina HiSeq 2000. TCR beta VDJ combination and CDR3 sequence profiling used genomic DNA as the template. The public reads were run again by TCRdb, first through fastp at Q25 and then through MiXCR, and only productive beta chains were kept. Duplicate CDR3 protein sequences are folded into a single record with the most common DNA and genes. This sample has 95,000 to 150,000 distinct CDR3 sequences in its table, and 55% to 70% of those were observed once. 29% of the sample goes to the ten largest clones. Expansion of CD8+CD57+ cells had been shown by flow cytometry in the patients chosen for sequencing. Sequencing used sorted CD4+, CD8+, or CD8+CD57+ T cells (not recorded which) from PBMCs. The source is a human donor with aplastic anemia.

In its sample, this clonotype was seen a few times. The V gene is TRBV27, the J gene TRBJ2-3, with 9 bases identical to TRBD2. This CDR3 is 16 amino acids long. V lost 3 bases and J lost 0; bases outside the gene matches: 4. Germline CDR1 and CDR2: MNHEY and SMNVEV (reference sequence). The CDR3 sequence is CASSFMTSGSTDTQYF. The CDR3 nucleotides read TGTGCCAGCAGTTTTATGACTAGCGGTAGCACAGATACGCAGTATTTT.

V usage is TRBV7-4 and J usage is TRBJ2-7, with D uncertain. The germline CDR1 and CDR2 sequences are SGHVT and SQSDAQ. V lost 5 bases and J 3 bases, leaving 11 bases between the germline ends. The CDR3 sequence is 13 residues long. The CDR3 region is CASSPGWIYEQYF. CDR3 DNA sequence: TGTGCCAGCAGCCCCGGGTGGATCTACGAGCAGTACTTC.

The CDR3: CASSLGGEDEQFF. The CDR3 DNA follows: TGTGCCAGCAGCTTAGGAGGAGAGGATGAGCAGTTCTTC. The chain recombines TRBV7-9 with TRBJ2-1; no definite D call. Deletions cut 1 base from V and 8 bases from J, with 9 bases between. The CDR3 spans 13 residues. CDR1 is SEHNR, CDR2 FQNEAQ, per germline (reference sequence). Looking up the rest from reference TRBV7-9 and TRBJ2-1 gives the full variable domain: DTGVSQNPRHKITKRGQNVTFRCDPISEHNRLYWYRQTLGQGPEFLTYFQNEAQLEKSRLLSDRFSAERPKGSFSTLEIQRTEQGDSAMYLCASSLGGEDEQFFGPGTRLTVL.

V is TRBV2 and J is TRBJ1-2, with D uncertain. Trimming removed 4 bases at V and 6 bases at J, with 9 bases between. Germline loops: CDR1 SNHLY, CDR2 FYNNEI. CDR3 length equals 12 residues. CDR3 DNA: TGTGCCAGCAGTGTGTCCGGGGATGGCTACACCTTC. Translating gives CASSVSGDGYTF.

On this clonotype itself: A much larger clone lies one base from this, so it may be a read error. This chain uses TRBV30 with TRBJ2-7; 9 positions agree with TRBD1. The CDR3 covers 14 residues. Germline V gene sequence: CDR1 GTSNPN, CDR2 SVGIG (reference sequence). CDR3 amino acids: CAWSPGTGSDEQHF. Here the CDR3 DNA reads TGTGCCTGGAGTCCCGGGACAGGGAGCGACGAGCAGCACTTC. The whole variable domain, remainder taken from reference TRBV30 and TRBJ2-7, is SQTIHQWPATLVQPVGSPLSLECTVEGTSNPNLYWYRQAAGRGLQLLFYSVGIGQISSEVPQNLSASRPQDRQFILSSKKLLLSDSGFYLCAWSPGTGSDEQHFGPGTRLTVT.

The count of this clonotype is one. The rearrangement joins TRBV5-4 to TRBJ2-3; D is unresolved. V lost 1 base and J lost 11, with 11 bases in between. This CDR3 region has 12 residues. CDR1 is SGHNT, CDR2 YYREEE, per germline (reference sequence). The CDR3 region has the DNA TGTGCCAGCAGCTTGCCCGGTCTGTGGCAGTATTTT. Translation gives CASSLPGLWQYF.

This chain connects TRBV11-1 to TRBJ2-7; 14 positions match TRBD2. V gave up 4 bases and J gave up 3 bases; unmatched junction bases: 11. This CDR3 is built from 18 residues. Germline CDR1 SGHAT, CDR2 FQDESV (reference sequence). CDR3 DNA sequence: TGTGCCAGCAGCTATACCGGGACTAGCGGGAGAGGGGACTACGAGCAGTACTTC. This translates into CASSYTGTSGRGDYEQYF.

The chain links TRBV4-2 to TRBJ2-1; 12 bases are shared with TRBD2. The V gene's germline CDR1 is LGHNA and CDR2 YNFKEQ. The CDR3 is 15 amino acids. V lost 4 bases to trimming and J lost 4 bases; unmatched junction nucleotides: 2. This CDR3 reads CASSRTSGGYNEQFF. The CDR3, as DNA: TGTGCCAGCAGCCGCACTAGCGGGGGGTACAATGAGCAGTTCTTC.

The DNA for the CDR3 is TGTGCCATCAGTGACGCTTCTAGCGGGGGCTACGAGCAGTACTTC. Its translation: CAISDASSGGYEQYF. The V call is TRBV10-3, the J call TRBJ2-7; 10 positions agree with TRBD2. Germline loops: CDR1 ENHRY, CDR2 SYGVKD. Trimming at V came to 3 bases and at J to 3 bases, leaving 5 bases not matched to a gene. CDR3 length: 15 amino acids.

In its sample, this clonotype was seen many times. The chain couples TRBV6-6 to TRBJ1-4; no definite D call. The germline V and J ends were trimmed by 6 bases and 8 bases, with 4 bases remaining between them. CDR3 length equals 10 residues. The V gene's germline CDR1 is MNHNY and CDR2 SVGAGI (reference sequence). CDR3 amino acids: CASSQEKLFF. For the CDR3, the DNA is TGTGCCAGCAGCCAAGAAAAACTGTTTTTT.

The chain links TRBV24-1 to TRBJ2-2; the D gene is possibly TRBD1 (6 bases). Germline V gives CDR1 KGHDR, CDR2 SFDVKD. This CDR3 is 13 amino acids long. Trimming shortened V by 6 bases and J by 6 bases, and 10 bases separated the two germline ends. The CDR3 loop reads CATSTQGAGELFF. CDR3 sequence (DNA): TGTGCCACCAGTACACAGGGTGCCGGGGAGCTGTTTTTT.

CDR3 bases: TGTGCCAGCAGCGACTCGGGGGAGAGGGACGAGCAGTACTTC. Translation gives CASSDSGERDEQYF. V and J are TRBV7-9 and TRBJ2-7, with a possible D match to TRBD2 (6 bases). Deletions cut 5 bases from V and 5 bases from J, with 16 bases between. Per germline, CDR1 SEHNR and CDR2 FQNEAQ (reference sequence). The CDR3 has 14 residues.

The table lists this clonotype with a few counts. The J gene is TRBJ2-3, the V gene TRBV25-1; 11 bases are a match to TRBD1. The germline CDR1 and CDR2 sequences are MGHDK and SYGVNS. Unmatched junction bases numbered 7, after V lost 5 bases and J lost 3 bases. The CDR3 runs to 16 residues. The CDR3 sequence is CASSTPGQGATDTQYF. The DNA for the CDR3 is TGTGCCAGCAGTACGCCCGGACAGGGGGCTACAGATACGCAGTATTTT.

The chain joins TRBV20-1 to TRBJ1-2; 8 nucleotides line up with TRBD1. Germline V gene lookup returns CDR1 DFQATT and CDR2 SNEGSKA (reference sequence). The CDR3 covers 15 residues. With V trimmed by 4 bases and J by 4 bases, 11 bases remained unmatched. The CDR3 nucleotides read TGCAGTGCTAAACCGAATGACAGGGGAGGCTATGGCTACACCTTC. The encoded protein is CSAKPNDRGGYGYTF.

This clonotype was recorded at least ten times. In this CDR3 the conserved last residue, phenylalanine or tryptophan, is missing, so a read error is likely. The CDR3 DNA is TGTGCCATCAGTGAGGGCCCCTACGAGCAGTACCTC. Translation: CAISEGPYEQYL. V usage is TRBV10-3 and J usage is TRBJ2-7; no definite D call. V was clipped by 2 bases and J by 2 bases, with 4 bases between them. The CDR3 is 12 amino acids. Germline V gene sequence: CDR1 ENHRY, CDR2 SYGVKD.

This clonotype was detected only once. The CDR3 is CASSLLRTGTEAFF. CDR3 in DNA: TGTGCCAGCAGCCTACTCAGGACAGGGACTGAAGCTTTCTTT. J is TRBJ1-1 and V is TRBV14, with TRBD1 matching over 8 bases. The CDR3 totals 14 residues. V dropped 4 bases and J dropped 5; count of bases not matched to a gene: 6. Germline CDR1 and CDR2: SGHDN and FVKESK.

The chain recombines TRBV2 with TRBJ2-3, with D tentatively TRBD1 (6 bases). V was clipped by 6 bases and J by 0 bases, with 10 bases between them. The CDR3 consists of 14 residues. Germline lookup yields CDR1 SNHLY and CDR2 FYNNEI. For the CDR3, the DNA is TGTGCCAGCAGGGAACAGGGTAGCACAGATACGCAGTATTTT. It translates to CASREQGSTDTQYF.

At least ten counts were recorded for this clonotype. The rearrangement uses TRBV7-9 and TRBJ1-2, with 8 bases lining up with TRBD1. Losses at the gene ends were 8 bases for V and 0 bases for J; bases not matched to a gene: 5. Germline CDR1 SEHNR, CDR2 FQNEAQ (reference sequence). This CDR3 has 14 amino acids. The DNA of the CDR3 is TGTGCCAGCGGGACAGGCTTTACTAACTATGGCTACACCTTC. As protein: CASGTGFTNYGYTF.

This chain's CDR3 is CAISDPSGMQGETQYF. The DNA for the CDR3 is TGTGCCATCAGTGATCCGAGCGGGATGCAGGGAGAGACCCAGTACTTC. V is TRBV10-3 and J is TRBJ2-5; 7 bases align to TRBD2. Germline trimming cut 3 bases from V and 4 bases from J; bases unmatched to any gene: 11. The V gene's germline CDR1 is ENHRY and CDR2 SYGVKD. The CDR3 length is 16 residues.

The chain recombines TRBV6-2 or TRBV6-3 with TRBJ2-1; 8 bases are shared with TRBD1. CDR1 and CDR2 (germline): MNHEY, SVGEGT. The CDR3 is 16 amino acids. The ends lost 2 bases at V and 0 bases at J; junction bases unmatched: 3. CDR3 residues: CASSYRTGSSYNEQFF. CDR3 in DNA: TGTGCCAGCAGTTACCGGACAGGGAGCTCCTACAATGAGCAGTTCTTC.

J is TRBJ2-3 and V is TRBV24-1; 7 nucleotides agree with TRBD2. J lost 5 bases, V lost 5 bases, and 15 bases had no gene match. Germline loops: CDR1 KGHDR, CDR2 SFDVKD. This CDR3 is built from 17 residues. CDR3 protein: CATSARGLAAVQDTQYF. The DNA for the CDR3 is TGTGCCACCAGTGCTAGAGGCCTAGCGGCCGTTCAAGATACGCAGTATTTT.

This chain joins TRBV20-1 and TRBJ1-4, with 8 positions matching TRBD1. The CDR3 contains 14 residues. V shed 5 bases, J shed 7 bases, and the junction held 9 bases outside the gene matches. Germline CDR1 reads DFQATT; CDR2 reads SNEGSKA (reference sequence). The CDR3 region is CSAHDRGGGEKLFF. The CDR3 DNA follows: TGCAGTGCTCACGACAGGGGAGGTGGTGAAAAACTGTTTTTT.

This clonotype was counted a few times. The V gene is TRBV27, the J gene TRBJ1-6; D possibly corresponds to TRBD1 (5 bases). Germline V lookup: CDR1 MNHEY, CDR2 SMNVEV (reference sequence). The V gene lost 6 bases and the J gene lost 10 bases, with 13 bases spanning the gap. CDR3 length: 13 amino acids. The CDR3 protein is CASSLLGGSPLHF. DNA for the CDR3: TGTGCCAGCAGCCTACTTGGGGGATCACCCCTCCACTTT.